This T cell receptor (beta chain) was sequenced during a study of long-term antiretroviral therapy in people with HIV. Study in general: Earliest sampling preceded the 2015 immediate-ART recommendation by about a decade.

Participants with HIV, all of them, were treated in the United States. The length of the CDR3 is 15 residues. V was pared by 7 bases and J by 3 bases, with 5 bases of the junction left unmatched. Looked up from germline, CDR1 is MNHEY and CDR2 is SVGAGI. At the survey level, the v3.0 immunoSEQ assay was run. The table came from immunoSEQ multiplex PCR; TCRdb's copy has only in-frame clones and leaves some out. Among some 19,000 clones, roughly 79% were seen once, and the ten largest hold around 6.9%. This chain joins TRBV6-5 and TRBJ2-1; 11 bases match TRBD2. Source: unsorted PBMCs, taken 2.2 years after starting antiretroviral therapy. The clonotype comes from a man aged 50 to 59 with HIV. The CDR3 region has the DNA TGTGCCAGCACCCCCCTAGCGGGAGGCTACAATGAGCAGTTCTTC. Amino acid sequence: CASTPLAGGYNEQFF.